This T cell receptor beta chain was captured by sequencing in a study of T cells in Graves' hyperthyroidism and ophthalmopathy. Amplified TCR beta CDR3 regions came from RNA transcripts. A first-round RT-PCR of the TCR CDR3 used the HTBI primer set. TCRdb redid the calling of the multiplex PCR reads with MiXCR, one entry per CDR3 protein. The sample has a few hundred thousand distinct CDR3 sequences, around 46% seen once; the top ten hold approximately 7.5%. It was considered stable Graves' hyperthyroidism when ophthalmopathy did not progress within 18 months. Hyperthyroidism, newly diagnosed and lasting under 2 months, affected patients aged 18 to 65. Diagnostic decisions used clinical symptoms, serum thyroxine and TRAb, thyroid ultrasound and orbital computed tomography. In germline, CDR1 is DFQATT, CDR2 SNEGSKA (reference sequence). The trim removed 3 bases at V and 3 bases at J, leaving 9 bases unmatched. The CDR3 length is 15 residues.

Study-level points and caveats: The model identified upcoming ophthalmopathy a median roughly 6 months ahead of onset.

The table lists this clonotype with many counts. Antigen unknown. The chain is built from TRBV20-1 and TRBJ2-5; TRBD2 matches at 8 bases. The sample consisted of peripheral blood or thyroid tissue (not recorded which). The TCR comes from a woman aged 18-35 years with Graves' hyperthyroidism. The CDR3 DNA is TGCAGTGCTAGTTCAGGCGGGAGGCCCGAAGAGACCCAGTACTTC. This codes for CSASSGGRPEETQYF.